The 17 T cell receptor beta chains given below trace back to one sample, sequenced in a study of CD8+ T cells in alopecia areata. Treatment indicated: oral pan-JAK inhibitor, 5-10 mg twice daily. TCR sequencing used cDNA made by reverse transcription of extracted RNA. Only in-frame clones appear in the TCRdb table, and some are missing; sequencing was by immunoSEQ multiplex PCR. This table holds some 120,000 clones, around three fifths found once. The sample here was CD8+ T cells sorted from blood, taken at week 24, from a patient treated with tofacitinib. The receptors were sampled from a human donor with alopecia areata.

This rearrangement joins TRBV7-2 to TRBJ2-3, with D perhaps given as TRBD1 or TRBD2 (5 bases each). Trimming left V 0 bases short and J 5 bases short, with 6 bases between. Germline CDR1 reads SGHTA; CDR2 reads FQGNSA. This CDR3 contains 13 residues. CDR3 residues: CASSLAGVDTQYF. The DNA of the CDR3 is TGTGCCAGCAGCTTAGCGGGGGTAGATACGCAGTATTTT.

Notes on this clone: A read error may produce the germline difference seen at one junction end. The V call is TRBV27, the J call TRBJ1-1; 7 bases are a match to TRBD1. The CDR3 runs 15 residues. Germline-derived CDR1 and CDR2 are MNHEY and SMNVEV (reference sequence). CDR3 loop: CPSSQRQGLNTEAFF. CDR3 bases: TGTCCCAGCAGTCAACGACAGGGTCTGAACACTGAAGCTTTCTTT.

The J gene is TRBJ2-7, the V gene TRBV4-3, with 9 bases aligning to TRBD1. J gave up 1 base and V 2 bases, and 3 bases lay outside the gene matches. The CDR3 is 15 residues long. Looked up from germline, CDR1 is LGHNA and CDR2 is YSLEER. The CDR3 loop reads CASSQLGTGSYEQYF. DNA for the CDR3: TGCGCCAGCAGCCAACTCGGGACAGGGTCCTACGAGCAGTACTTC.

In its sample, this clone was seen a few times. The CDR3 bases are TGTGCCAGCAGCATGGACATGAACACCGGGGAGCTGTTTTTT. Its protein product is CASSMDMNTGELFF. The chain joins TRBV7-2 to TRBJ2-2; tentative D call: TRBD1 (5 bases). There are 14 residues in the CDR3. Per germline, CDR1 SGHTA and CDR2 FQGNSA. Trimming took 5 bases from V and 1 from J, leaving 8 bases between them.

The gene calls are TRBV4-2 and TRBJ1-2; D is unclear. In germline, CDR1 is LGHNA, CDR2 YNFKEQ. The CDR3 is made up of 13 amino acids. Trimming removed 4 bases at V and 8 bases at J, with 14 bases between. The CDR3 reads CASSPRQAWGYTF. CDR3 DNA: TGTGCCAGCAGCCCCCGACAAGCATGGGGCTACACCTTC.

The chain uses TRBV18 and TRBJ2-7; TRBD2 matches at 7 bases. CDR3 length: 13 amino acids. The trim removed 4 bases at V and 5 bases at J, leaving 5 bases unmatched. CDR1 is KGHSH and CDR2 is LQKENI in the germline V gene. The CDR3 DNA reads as TGTGCCAGCTCACGGGGAGGGGCGGACGAGCAGTACTTC. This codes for CASSRGGADEQYF.

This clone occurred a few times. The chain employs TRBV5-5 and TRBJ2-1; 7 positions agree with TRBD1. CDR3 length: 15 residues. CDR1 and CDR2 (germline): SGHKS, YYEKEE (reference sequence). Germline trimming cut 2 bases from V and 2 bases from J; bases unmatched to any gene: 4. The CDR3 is CASSLEQGPYNEQFF. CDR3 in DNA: TGTGCCAGCAGCTTAGAACAGGGGCCCTACAATGAGCAGTTCTTC.

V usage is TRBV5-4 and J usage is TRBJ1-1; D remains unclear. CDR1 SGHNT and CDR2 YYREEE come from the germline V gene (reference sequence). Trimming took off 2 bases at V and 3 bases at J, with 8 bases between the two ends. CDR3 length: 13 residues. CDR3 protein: CASSFGTDTEAFF. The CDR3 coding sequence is TGTGCCAGCAGCTTCGGAACCGACACTGAAGCTTTCTTT.

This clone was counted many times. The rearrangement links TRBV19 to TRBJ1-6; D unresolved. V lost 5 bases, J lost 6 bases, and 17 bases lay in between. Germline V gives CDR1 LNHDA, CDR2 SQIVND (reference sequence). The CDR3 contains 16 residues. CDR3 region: CASSDQMRSGNSPLHF. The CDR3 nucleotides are TGTGCCAGTAGTGATCAGATGAGATCCGGTAATTCACCCCTCCACTTT.

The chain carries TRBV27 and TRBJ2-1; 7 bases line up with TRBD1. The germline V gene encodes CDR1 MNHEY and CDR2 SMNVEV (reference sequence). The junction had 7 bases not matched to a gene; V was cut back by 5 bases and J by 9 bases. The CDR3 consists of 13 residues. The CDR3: CASSILQGLEQFF. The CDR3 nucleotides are TGTGCCAGCAGTATACTACAGGGGCTTGAGCAGTTCTTC.

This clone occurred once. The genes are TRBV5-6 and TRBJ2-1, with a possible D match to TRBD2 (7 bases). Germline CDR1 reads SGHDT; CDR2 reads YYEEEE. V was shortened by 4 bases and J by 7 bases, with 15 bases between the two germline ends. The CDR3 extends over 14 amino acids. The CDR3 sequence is CASSPGGLYNEQFF. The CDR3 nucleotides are TGTGCCAGCAGCCCGGGGGGCCTTTATAATGAGCAGTTCTTC.

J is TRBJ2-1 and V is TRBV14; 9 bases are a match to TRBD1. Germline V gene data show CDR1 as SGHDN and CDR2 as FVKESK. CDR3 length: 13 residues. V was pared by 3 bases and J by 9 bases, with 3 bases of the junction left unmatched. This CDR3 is CASSHGQGSEQFF. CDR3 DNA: TGTGCCAGCAGCCATGGACAGGGGAGTGAGCAGTTCTTC.

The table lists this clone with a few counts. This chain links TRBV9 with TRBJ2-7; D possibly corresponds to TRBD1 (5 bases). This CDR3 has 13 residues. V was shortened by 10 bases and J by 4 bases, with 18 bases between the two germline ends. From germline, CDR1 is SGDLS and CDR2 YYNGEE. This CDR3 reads CAFSNRNWYEQYF. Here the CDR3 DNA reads TGTGCCTTTTCAAACAGGAATTGGTACGAGCAGTACTTC.

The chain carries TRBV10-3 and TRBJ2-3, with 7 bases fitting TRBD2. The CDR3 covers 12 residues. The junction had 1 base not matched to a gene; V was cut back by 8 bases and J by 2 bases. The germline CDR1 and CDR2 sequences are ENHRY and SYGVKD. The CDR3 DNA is TGTGCCATCGGGGGGGACACAGATACGCAGTATTTT. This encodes CAIGGDTDTQYF.

CDR3 residues: CASSLAVEGGDEQFF. In DNA, the CDR3 is TGTGCCAGCAGCTTGGCCGTGGAGGGAGGGGATGAGCAGTTCTTC. J is TRBJ2-1 and V is TRBV5-6; 7 positions agree with TRBD2. The germline gives CDR1 SGHDT, CDR2 YYEEEE. CDR3 length equals 15 residues. V dropped 0 bases and J dropped 8; count of bases not matched to a gene: 8.

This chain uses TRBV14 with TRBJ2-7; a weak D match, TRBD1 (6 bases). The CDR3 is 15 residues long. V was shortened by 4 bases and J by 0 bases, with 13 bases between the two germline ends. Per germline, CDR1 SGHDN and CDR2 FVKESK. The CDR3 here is CASSRTGWDSYEQYF. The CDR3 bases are TGTGCCAGCAGCCGCACAGGGTGGGACTCCTACGAGCAGTACTTC.

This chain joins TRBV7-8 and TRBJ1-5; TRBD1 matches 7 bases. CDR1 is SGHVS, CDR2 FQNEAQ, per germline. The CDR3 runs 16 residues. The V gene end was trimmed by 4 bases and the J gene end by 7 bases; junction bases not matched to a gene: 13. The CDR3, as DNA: TGTGCCAGCAGCTCAGACAGGGACGGGGTAGGGCAGCCCCAGCATTTT. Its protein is CASSSDRDGVGQPQHF.